Detailed here is one T cell receptor (beta chain). The data were obtained in a study of CD8 T cells in Susac syndrome. Random hexamers were used to reverse transcribe about 0.5 to 1 ug of RNA. TCRdb re-derived calls from the immunoSEQ multiplex PCR reads in MiXCR, one entry per CDR3 protein. The repertoire includes 150,000 to 200,000 distinct CDR3 sequences, 85% to 95% of them detected once, and over 0.08% sits in the top ten. The CDR3 is 13 amino acids. The V end was cut by 6 bases, the J end by 1 base, with 7 bases between. Germline CDR1 SGHNT, CDR2 YYREEE (reference sequence). CD8+ and CD4+ T cells from blood underwent TCR beta sequencing, which was carried out in a high-throughput format. The multiple sclerosis controls consisted of treatment-naive patients with relapsing-remitting disease, either stable or active.

The clonotype was recovered from a human donor with multiple sclerosis. V gene TRBV5-4 combines with J gene TRBJ2-2, with D unclear. Sequencing was performed on CD4+ T cells from PBMCs. The CDR3 loop is CASTLRNTGELFF. In DNA form, the CDR3 reads TGTGCCAGCACCCTCAGGAACACCGGGGAGCTGTTTTTT.